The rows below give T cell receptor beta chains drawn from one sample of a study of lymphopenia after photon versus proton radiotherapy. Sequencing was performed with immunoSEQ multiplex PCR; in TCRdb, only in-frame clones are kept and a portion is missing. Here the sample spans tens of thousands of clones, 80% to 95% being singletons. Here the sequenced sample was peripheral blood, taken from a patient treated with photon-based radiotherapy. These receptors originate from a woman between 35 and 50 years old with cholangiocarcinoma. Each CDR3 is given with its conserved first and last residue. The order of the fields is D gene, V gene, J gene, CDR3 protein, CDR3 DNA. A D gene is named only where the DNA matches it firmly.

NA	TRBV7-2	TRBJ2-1	CASSMTGAYYNEQFF	TGTGCCAGCAGCATGACGGGAGCTTACTACAATGAGCAGTTCTTC
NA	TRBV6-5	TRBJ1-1	CASSYSGGFKAFF	TGTGCCAGCAGTTACTCGGGCGGGTTTAAAGCTTTCTTT
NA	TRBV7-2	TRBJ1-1	CASSPGQGREAFF	TGTGCCAGCAGCCCCGGGCAGGGTCGGGAAGCTTTCTTT
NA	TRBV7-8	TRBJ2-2	CASLRGNTGELFF	TGTGCCAGCCTTCGGGGTAACACCGGGGAGCTGTTTTTT
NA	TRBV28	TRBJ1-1	CASSLGTMNTEAFF	TGTGCCAGCAGTTTAGGAACAATGAACACTGAAGCTTTCTTT
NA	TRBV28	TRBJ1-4	CASSPRGTNEKLFF	TGTGCCAGCAGTCCCAGGGGAACTAATGAAAAACTGTTTTTT
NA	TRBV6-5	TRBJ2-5	CASSYSGKETQYF	TGTGCCAGCAGTTACTCCGGCAAAGAGACCCAGTACTTC
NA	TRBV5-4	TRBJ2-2	CASSLAGANTGELFF	TGTGCCAGCAGCTTGGCGGGGGCTAACACCGGGGAGCTGTTTTTT
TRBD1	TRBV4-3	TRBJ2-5	CASSQQTGYQETQYF	TGCGCCAGCAGCCAACAGACAGGGTACCAAGAGACCCAGTACTTC
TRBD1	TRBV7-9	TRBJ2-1	CASSLSPGQDSNEQFF	TGTGCCAGCAGCTTGAGCCCGGGACAGGACTCCAATGAGCAGTTCTTC
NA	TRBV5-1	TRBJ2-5	CASSQTQETQYF	TGCGCCAGCAGCCAAACCCAAGAGACCCAGTACTTC
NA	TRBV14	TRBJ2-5	CASSQETGSQETQYF	TGTGCCAGCAGCCAAGAAACCGGTTCTCAAGAGACCCAGTACTTC
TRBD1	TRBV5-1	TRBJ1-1	CASSLTDRVEAFF	TGCGCCAGCAGCTTAACCGACAGGGTTGAAGCTTTCTTT
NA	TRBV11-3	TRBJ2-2	CASSFRGGTGELFF	TGTGCCAGCAGCTTCAGAGGTGGCACCGGGGAGCTGTTTTTT
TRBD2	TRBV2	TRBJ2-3	CASPPLLAADTQYF	TGTGCCAGCCCACCGCTACTAGCGGCAGATACGCAGTATTTT
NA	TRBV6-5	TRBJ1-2	CASIGSAVANYGYTF	TGTGCCAGCATTGGAAGCGCTGTAGCCAACTATGGCTACACCTTC
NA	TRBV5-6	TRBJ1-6	CASSFKDQSPLHF	TGTGCCAGCAGCTTTAAGGATCAGTCACCCCTCCACTTT
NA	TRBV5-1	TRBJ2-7	CASSLLAGGSKEQYF	TGCGCCAGCAGCTTGTTGGCAGGCGGGTCTAAAGAGCAGTACTTC
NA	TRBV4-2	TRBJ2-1	CASSQDLAGSSYNEQFF	TGTGCCAGCAGCCAAGACTTGGCGGGAAGCTCCTACAATGAGCAGTTCTTC
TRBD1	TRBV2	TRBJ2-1	CASRSGTGGNHEQFF	TGTGCCAGCAGATCCGGGACAGGGGGTAACCATGAGCAGTTCTTC
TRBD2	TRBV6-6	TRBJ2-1	CASNLAGGSHEQFF	TGTGCCAGCAACCTAGCGGGGGGAAGCCATGAGCAGTTCTTC
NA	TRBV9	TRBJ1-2	CASSVGKTGYGYTF	TGTGCCAGCAGCGTAGGTAAAACCGGCTATGGCTACACCTTC
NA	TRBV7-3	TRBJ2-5	CASSLMGRGHQETQYF	TGTGCCAGCAGCTTAATGGGGCGGGGGCACCAAGAGACCCAGTACTTC
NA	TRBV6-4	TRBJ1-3	CARGGHHSGNTIYF	TGTGCCAGGGGGGGACACCACTCTGGAAACACCATATATTTT
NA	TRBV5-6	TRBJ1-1	CASSLGGPNTEAFF	TGTGCCAGCAGCTTGGGGGGGCCCAACACTGAAGCTTTCTTT
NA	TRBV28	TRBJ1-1	CAVGRGGADTEAFF	TGTGCCGTTGGTAGGGGGGGCGCGGACACTGAAGCTTTCTTT
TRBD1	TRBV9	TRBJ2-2	CASSVRDRVVTGELFF	TGTGCCAGCAGCGTCCGGGACAGGGTAGTGACCGGGGAGCTGTTTTTT
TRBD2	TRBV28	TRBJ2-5	CASSSGTSSRETQYF	TGTGCCAGCAGTTCCGGGACTAGCTCCAGAGAGACCCAGTACTTC
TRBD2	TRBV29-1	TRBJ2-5	CSVEDRPAGYQETQYF	TGCAGCGTTGAAGATCGTCCAGCGGGGTACCAAGAGACCCAGTACTTC
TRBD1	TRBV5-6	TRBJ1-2	CASSLGTGTYGYTF	TGTGCCAGCAGCTTGGGGACAGGGACGTATGGCTACACCTTC
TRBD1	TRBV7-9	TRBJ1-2	CASSAPGQADGYTF	TGTGCCAGCAGCGCTCCGGGACAGGCCGATGGCTACACCTTC
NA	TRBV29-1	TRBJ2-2	CSVGGHLNTGELFF	TGCAGCGTTGGGGGGCACCTTAACACCGGGGAGCTGTTTTTT
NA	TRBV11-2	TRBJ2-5	CASSLQGRGGETQYF	TGTGCCAGCAGCTTACAGGGTCGGGGAGGAGAGACCCAGTACTTC
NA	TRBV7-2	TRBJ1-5	CASSLQGDNQPQHF	TGTGCCAGCAGCTTACAGGGAGACAATCAGCCCCAGCATTTT
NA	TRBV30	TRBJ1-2	CAWSQNDMGGYTF	TGTGCCTGGAGTCAGAATGACATGGGAGGCTACACCTTC
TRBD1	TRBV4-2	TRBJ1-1	CASSQSADRGTEAFF	TGTGCCAGCAGCCAATCTGCCGACAGGGGCACTGAAGCTTTCTTT
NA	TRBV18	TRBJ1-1	CASSPSTGGTEAFF	TGTGCCAGCTCACCCTCGACAGGAGGGACTGAAGCTTTCTTT
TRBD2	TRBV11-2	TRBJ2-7	CASSKLAGVPFWEQYF	TGTGCCAGCAGCAAACTAGCGGGGGTCCCTTTTTGGGAGCAGTACTTC
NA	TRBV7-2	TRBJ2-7	CASSPRDWSYEQYF	TGTGCCAGCAGCCCGCGGGACTGGAGCTACGAGCAGTACTTC
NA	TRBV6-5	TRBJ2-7	CASSYRTTGGAYEQYF	TGTGCCAGCAGTTACCGGACTACAGGGGGGGCCTACGAGCAGTACTTC
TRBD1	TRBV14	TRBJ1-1	CASSLDRGTEAFF	TGTGCCAGCAGCCTAGACAGGGGAACTGAAGCTTTCTTT
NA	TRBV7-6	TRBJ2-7	CASSSTLTRDTHYEQYF	TGTGCCAGCAGCTCGACCCTTACCCGGGACACCCACTACGAGCAGTACTTC